The present entry profiles one T cell receptor beta chain with its context. The data derive from a study of blood T cells in healthy people across ages. Study-wide context: Template switching caught about one barcoded beta molecule for each two T cells.

Trimming removed 3 bases from V and 4 bases from J, with 10 bases in between. This CDR3 is built from 14 residues. Per germline, CDR1 DFQATT and CDR2 SNEGSKA (reference sequence). Together with a sample-barcoded 5' primer, a J-beta primer mix was included in a second PCR lasting about 7 to 12 cycles. Researchers report that a template-switch adaptor with 12 random nucleotides tagged each cDNA molecule. TCRdb used MiXCR to reprocess the 5' RACE reads, holding one entry per CDR3 protein. The sample yields about 1.8 million distinct CDR3 sequences, 49% seen once. The sequenced sample was blood. The genes are TRBV20-1 and TRBJ2-6; TRBD2 might be the D (7 bases). The clonotype comes from a woman aged 40 to 50 in good health. CDR3 loop: CSARPGGGANVLTF. CDR3 sequence (DNA): TGCAGTGCTAGGCCGGGGGGCGGGGCCAACGTCCTGACTTTC.